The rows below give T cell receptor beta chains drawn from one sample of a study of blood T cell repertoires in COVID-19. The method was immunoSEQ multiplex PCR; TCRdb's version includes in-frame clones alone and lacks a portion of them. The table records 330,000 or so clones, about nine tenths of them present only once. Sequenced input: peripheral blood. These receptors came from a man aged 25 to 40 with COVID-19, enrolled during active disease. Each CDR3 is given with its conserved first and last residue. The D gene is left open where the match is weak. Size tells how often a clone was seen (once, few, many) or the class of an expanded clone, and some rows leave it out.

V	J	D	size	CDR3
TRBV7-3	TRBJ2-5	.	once	CASSLTGGQKETQYF
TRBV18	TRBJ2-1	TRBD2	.	CASSPGLAYNEQFF
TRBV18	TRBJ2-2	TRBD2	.	CASSPPTSGTGELFF
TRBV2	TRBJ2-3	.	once	CASSERTDTQYF
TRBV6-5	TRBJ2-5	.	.	CASSSAGSRGETQYF
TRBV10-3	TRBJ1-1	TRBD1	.	CAISGTGGYTEAFF
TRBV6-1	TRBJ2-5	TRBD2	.	CASSSHLAGVETQYF
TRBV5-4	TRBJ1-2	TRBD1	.	CASSLGGTGGPLYYGYTF
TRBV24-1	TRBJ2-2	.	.	CATSVRGTGELFF
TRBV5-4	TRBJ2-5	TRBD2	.	CASSPRGGETQYF
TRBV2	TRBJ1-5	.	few	CASSSLSRGYAVQPQHF
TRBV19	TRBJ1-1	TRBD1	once	CASSIAPGTGHMNTEAFF
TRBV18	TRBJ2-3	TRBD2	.	CASSPPGMGSGGLTDTQYF
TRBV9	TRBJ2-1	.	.	CASSAGGGMSSYNEQFF
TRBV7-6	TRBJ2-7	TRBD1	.	CASSFGTGENEQYF
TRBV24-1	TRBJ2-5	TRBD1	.	CATSDSGTGVQETQYF
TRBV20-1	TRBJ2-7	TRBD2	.	CSASILAGGLASYEQYF
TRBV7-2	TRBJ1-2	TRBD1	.	CASSILPGQALYGYTF
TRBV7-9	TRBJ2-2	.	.	CASSPSENTGELFF
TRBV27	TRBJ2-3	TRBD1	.	CASSSRHRDRALHTDTQYF
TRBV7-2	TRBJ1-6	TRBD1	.	CASRRDRGQGSPLHF
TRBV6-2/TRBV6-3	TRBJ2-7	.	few	CASSYLRVDYEQYF
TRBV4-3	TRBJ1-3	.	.	CASSRGGQYGNTIYF
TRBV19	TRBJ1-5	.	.	CASSIERVAQPQHF
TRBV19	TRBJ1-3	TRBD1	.	CASTGTVSGNTIYF
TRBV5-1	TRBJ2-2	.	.	CASSQPEQGVGGELFF
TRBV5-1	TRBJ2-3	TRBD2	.	CASSFRLLSTRGGDTQYF
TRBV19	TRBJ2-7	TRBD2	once	CASSSFLAGGPDEQYF
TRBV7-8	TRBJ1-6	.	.	CASSLAMGGGSPLHF
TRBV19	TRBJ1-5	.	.	CASSIAGRYQPQHF
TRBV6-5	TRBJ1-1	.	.	CASSYWAGDRNTEAFF
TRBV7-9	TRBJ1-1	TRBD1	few	CASSSDRGLWAFF
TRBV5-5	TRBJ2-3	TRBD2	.	CASSLRDGGDTQYF
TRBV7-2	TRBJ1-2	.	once	CASTRPGQNFNYGYTF
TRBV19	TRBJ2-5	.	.	CASSPTPQGTSETQYF
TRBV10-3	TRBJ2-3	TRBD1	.	CAISEVRGLPDTQYF
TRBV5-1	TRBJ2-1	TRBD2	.	CASSVAGAGNEQFF
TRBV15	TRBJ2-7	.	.	CATSRDVMRQSYEQYF
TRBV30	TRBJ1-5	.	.	CAWSGQALQPQHF
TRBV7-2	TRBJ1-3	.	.	CASSLATQGSGNTIYF
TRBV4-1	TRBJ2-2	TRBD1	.	CASSRVAQGAGGELFF